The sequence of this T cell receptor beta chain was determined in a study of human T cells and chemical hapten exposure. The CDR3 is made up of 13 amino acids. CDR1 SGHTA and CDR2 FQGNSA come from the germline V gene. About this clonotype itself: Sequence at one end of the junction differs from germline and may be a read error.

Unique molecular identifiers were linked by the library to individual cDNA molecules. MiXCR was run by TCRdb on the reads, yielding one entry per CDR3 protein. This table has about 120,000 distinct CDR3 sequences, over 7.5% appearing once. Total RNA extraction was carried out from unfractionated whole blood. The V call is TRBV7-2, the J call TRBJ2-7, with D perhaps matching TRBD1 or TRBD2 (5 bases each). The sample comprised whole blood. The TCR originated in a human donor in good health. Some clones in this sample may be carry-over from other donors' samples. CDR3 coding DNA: TGTGCCAGCAGTTCCGGGGTGCAGGGCCTGCTGGGGTTC. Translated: CASSSGVQGLLGF. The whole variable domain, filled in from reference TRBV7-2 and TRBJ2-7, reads GAGVSQSPSNKVTEKGKDVELRCDPISGHTALYWYRQSLGQGLEFLIYFQGNSAPDKSGLPSDRFSAERTGGSVSTLTIQRTQQEDSAVYLCASSSGVQGLLGFGPGTRLTVT.